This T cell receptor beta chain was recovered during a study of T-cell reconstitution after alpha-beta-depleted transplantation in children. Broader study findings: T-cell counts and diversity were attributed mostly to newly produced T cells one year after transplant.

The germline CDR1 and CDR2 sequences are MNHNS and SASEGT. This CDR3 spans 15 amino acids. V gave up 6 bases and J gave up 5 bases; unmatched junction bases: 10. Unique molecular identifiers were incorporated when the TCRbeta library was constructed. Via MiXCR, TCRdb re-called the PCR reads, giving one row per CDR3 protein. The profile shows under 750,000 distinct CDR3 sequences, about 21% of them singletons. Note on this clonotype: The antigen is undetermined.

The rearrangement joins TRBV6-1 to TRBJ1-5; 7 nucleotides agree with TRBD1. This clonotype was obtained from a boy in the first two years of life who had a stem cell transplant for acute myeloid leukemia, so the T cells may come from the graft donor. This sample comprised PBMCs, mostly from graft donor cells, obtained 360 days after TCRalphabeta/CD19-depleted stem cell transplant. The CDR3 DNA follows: TGTGCCAGCAGCCCTCCGGGACAGACCCATCAGCCCCAGCATTTT. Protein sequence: CASSPPGQTHQPQHF.